At least ten counts were recorded for the clone carrying this T cell receptor beta chain. This specimen belongs to a study of T cells in Graves' hyperthyroidism and ophthalmopathy. The germline V gene has CDR1 MDHEN and CDR2 SYDVKM. Trimming removed 7 bases at V and 3 bases at J, with 9 bases between. The CDR3 loop spans 12 amino acids. It was RNA transcripts that yielded the amplified TCR beta CDR3 regions. An initial round of RT-PCR targeting the TCR CDR3 relied on the HTBI primer set. TCRdb processed the multiplex PCR reads anew with MiXCR; each CDR3 protein has one entry. The sample lists over 450,000 distinct CDR3 sequences, about an eighth seen once, with 15% to 20% in the top ten.

This TCR was sampled from a woman aged 18-29 years with Graves' hyperthyroidism. The chain recombines TRBV28 with TRBJ1-2; D ambiguous. Sequenced sample: blood. The CDR3 coding sequence is TGTGCCAGCAACCAGATGGACTATGGCTACACCTTC. The encoded protein is CASNQMDYGYTF.